This T cell receptor beta chain came from a study of T-cell memory formation after mild COVID-19. Across the whole study: Largely, TCR clusters stayed within a single donor. General observations from the study: Clones from the second wave (peaking day 37) had unconfirmed SARS-CoV-2 specificity. Clones shrinking between day 15 and 85 showed a balanced CD4/CD8 split, and those that grew later tilted toward CD4+.

Concerning this clonotype: No antigen is known for it.

TCRdb reanalysed the 5' RACE reads using MiXCR and keeps one entry per CDR3 protein. The repertoire holds approximately 440,000 distinct CDR3 sequences, with around 18% as singletons. V was shortened by 8 bases and J by 2 bases, with 30 bases between the two germline ends. Germline-derived CDR1 and CDR2 are SQVTM and ANQGSEA. The CDR3 runs 19 residues. This TCR came from an adult woman who had mild COVID-19 (a few samples of this study predate the infection). Cell type and time point are not known. The chain employs TRBV29-1 and TRBJ2-2; D might be TRBD2 (5 bases). Source material: PBMCs or a T cell subset sorted from them (not recorded which). DNA for the CDR3: TGCAGCCCCTCACCCCAGAAAGCTTCTTCTAGCCGTAACACCGGGGAGCTGTTTTTT. Encoded protein: CSPSPQKASSSRNTGELFF.